This TCR beta chain was identified in a study of cytomegalovirus exposure and HLA in healthy donors. The PCR contained 60 Vbeta and 13 Jbeta primers. Measured with immunoSEQ multiplex PCR; TCRdb has only the in-frame clones, and not every one. The table records around 200,000 clones, 80% to 90% of them present only once. The V end was cut by 5 bases, the J end by 1 base, with 9 bases between. Germline V gene data show CDR1 as SGHRS and CDR2 as YFSETQ. The CDR3 sequence is 13 residues long. This receptor was obtained from a girl aged 2-10 years in good health and CMV-seropositive. This chain joins TRBV5-1 and TRBJ2-5; D is perhaps TRBD2 (6 bases). The sequenced sample was PBMCs. The CDR3 loop is CASSRLVQETQYF. The CDR3 region has the DNA TGCGCCAGCAGTCGACTAGTCCAAGAGACCCAGTACTTC.